The source of this T cell receptor (beta chain) is a study of cytomegalovirus exposure and HLA in healthy donors (dated by TCRdb to 2016 to 2017). Context from the whole study: An earlier analysis of roughly 500 of the donors reported approximately 270 Gb of sequence data and some 120 million unique TCR beta sequences from roughly 180 million T cells. Of the 300 to 500 genotyped donors, 70% to 90% were placed in the genetic ancestry cluster associated with self-reported Caucasian donors. Rather than using new phenotypic data, the later analysis identified candidate immune exposures from TCR beta sequences and from how often those sequences occurred across donors. Among several hundred genotyped donors of the cohort, an average of roughly 230,000 unique TCR beta nucleotide sequences was sequenced per donor, of which 15% to 20% were non-productive. Using immunosequencing, the study profiled T cell repertoires from approximately 700 subjects and related those repertoires to cytomegalovirus serostatus. Alongside the repertoire data, information on donor age, sex, ethnicity and CMV serostatus was compiled. Every discovery cohort repertoire had been produced on one sequencing platform. Both class I and class II loci were covered by HLA typing, at four-digit resolution. Genome-wide SNP genotypes for about three fifths of the roughly 700 donors were used in a later genetic analysis, which treated that subset as a discovery cohort. An earlier analysis of 450 to 750 of the donors used high-throughput TCR beta sequencing to judge whether each TCR beta V gene segment behaved as functional or pseudogenic. Roughly 300 gigabases of sequencing data and 70 million to 95 million unique TCR sequences made up an early release that covered nearly 650 HLA-typed donors. The number of donors typed differed by locus, with 629-630 for A, B, C, DRB1 and DQB1, roughly 520 for DQA1, approximately 580 for DPA1, and 450 to 480 for DPB1. The study combined high-throughput TCR immunosequencing, statistical association of individual TCRs with disease status, and machine learning to predict cytomegalovirus infection status. The study aimed to test whether signatures of past pathogen exposure could be identified by cataloging public T cell receptors. Along with the approximately 650-subject first cohort, a separate validation cohort of over 90 different subjects was used. A later analysis re-analyzed previously published TCR beta repertoires from roughly 690 donors and added high-resolution HLA genotyping to study TCR occurrence patterns. Roughly 5 DR-DQ haplotypes were handled as single units for association and clustering because linkage in the cohort was strong.

The paper as a whole reports these results and caveats: The classifier was reported to diagnose cytomegalovirus status with high specificity and sensitivity in both the original cohort and the validation cohort. In an earlier analysis of more than 500 of the donors, most TCR beta V segments appeared in productive rearrangements about 90% or about 30% of the time, broadly matching IMGT annotations. HLA typing was unavailable for some donors at each locus, so association tests used only the typed subset. A further reported finding was that TCR beta sequences accurately predicted the HLA-A and HLA-B alleles for most subjects in the first cohort. Most CMV-associated TCR beta chains appeared to be HLA-restricted in a later analysis, and the HLA associations seemed to be driven largely by CMV exposure. Roughly uniform sequencing depth across donors was assumed in presence/absence analyses, although this assumption may not hold. While some public TCRs were present in many individuals, most TCR sequences turned up only very rarely across donors. A few of the identified cytomegalovirus-associated TCR beta chains were confirmed in vitro to be specific for cytomegalovirus antigens. The cohort was sequenced for TCR beta chains only, and without alpha or paired-chain data the features that could be detected were limited. The sequencing pipeline was judged likely to have produced a cluster of highly shared sequence variants as a technical artifact. The only immune exposure information available for the cohort was CMV serostatus. A later analysis associated roughly 17,000 TCR beta sequences with specific HLA alleles at a false discovery rate of 0.05. In the study, about 150 TCR beta chains were listed as associated with cytomegalovirus. The authors suggested that the approach could potentially be generalized to other disease states and immunological phenotypes. According to a later analysis, parvovirus B19, influenza, CMV and Epstein-Barr virus appeared linked to several top co-occurrence clusters. An association between a missense DCLRE1C variant and V-gene and J-gene trimming of TCR beta chains was found in a later genetic analysis and replicated in an independent cohort. Linkage disequilibrium might explain the correlated functional status among segregating V segments, but an unknown experimental factor could not be excluded. A later analysis found that HLA-associated TCR beta chains were more clonally expanded and had lower generation probabilities than equally common non-associated chains. A later genetic analysis reported fewer N-insertions in productive TCRs among donors in an Asian-associated ancestry cluster than the roughly 700-donor mean. A later analysis found that TCR association rates varied across HLA loci, with DRB1 alleles showing the most associated TCRs and HLA-C alleles the fewest. Because the 87-base-pair reads could not distinguish some IMGT-functional V segments, including TRBV6-2 and TRBV6-3, those segments were excluded. When HLA alleles, especially DR and DQ, strongly co-occurred, TCR associations were difficult to assign to individual alleles. Roughly 17 rarely observed V segments, including chromosome 9 orphons, were excluded from the earlier analysis of some 590 of the donors because counts were too low.

The cohort was made up of several hundred healthy bone marrow donors. All cohort members were sampled while nominally healthy, although unrecorded immune exposures were likely present. The donor was CMV seronegative and was included in the group of several hundred seronegative cohort members. A peripheral blood sample was provided by each donor, and peripheral blood mononuclear cells were used for TCR beta sequencing. The Qiagen DNeasy Blood Extraction Kit was used to extract genomic DNA from the blood cell samples. The library was built by means of the immunoSEQ multiplex PCR assay. For the multiplex PCR, a mixture combining 60 forward primers for TCR Vbeta segments and 13 reverse primers for TCR Jbeta segments was used. The CDR3 region of rearranged TCR beta genes was amplified from genomic DNA by a multiplex PCR assay. Amplified TCR beta libraries were sequenced as 87-base-pair reads on the Illumina HiSeq System. Turning to the authors' computational methods: In a later analysis, 70 million to 95 million unique TCR beta chains were counted across the approximately 640 repertoires, and around 10 million of these chains were shared by at least two donors. Raw reads were error-corrected and collapsed into unique sequences with a nearest-neighbor algorithm that merged closely related sequences to remove PCR and sequencing errors. To assign V, D and J gene segments, CDR3 sequences were aligned to IMGT reference sequences. For a sequence to be retained, at least a six-nucleotide match to both a V gene segment and a J gene segment was required. A rearrangement counted as productive if the CDR3 had no stop codons and remained in frame with V and J, and every other rearrangement counted as non-productive. Following IMGT convention, CDR3 was defined as the stretch from the second conserved V-encoded cysteine up to the conserved J-encoded phenylalanine. The earlier analysis of about 590 of the donors excluded sequences that lacked an unambiguous match to a single V gene segment. An earlier analysis of several hundred of the donors called V segments functional above 56.7% productive rearrangements and segregating when the between-donor standard deviation exceeded 5%. A statistical classification framework was built for diagnosing cytomegalovirus status from the catalog of TCR beta chain sequences. In a later analysis, TCR nucleotide sequences were compared against IMGT/GENE-DB human TR gene sequences so that V and J genes could be assigned. The TCRdist pipeline was used in a later analysis to assign CDR3 sequences and most-parsimonious VDJ recombination scenarios. In a later analysis, every TCR beta chain was defined by the combination of its CDR3 amino acid sequence and its V-gene family, and reads without a unique V-gene family were dropped. To address suspected cross-contamination and a sequencing artifact, a later analysis removed some 620 highly shared, low-generation-probability nucleotide sequences. In a later analysis, a clonal expansion index was calculated for each public chain from normalized within-repertoire ranks of inferred template counts. Generation probabilities in a later analysis came from a VDJ recombination model fitted to out-of-frame rearrangements, and those results were checked against IGoR. In a later analysis, TCR-TCR, TCR-HLA and TCR-CMV co-occurrence was scored with hypergeometric tests, and a repertoire-size bias correction was applied to TCR pairs. A later analysis estimated false discovery rates by permuting HLA or CMV assignments 20 times. In a later analysis, co-occurring TCRs were grouped with DBSCAN, and TCRdist sequence similarity was added when clustering was performed within HLA-allele-positive subsets. For co-occurrence clustering, repertoires with fewer than 30,000 or more than 120,000 public chains were excluded, along with several repertoires with anomalous nucleotide sharing. As stored in TCRdb, this immuneACCESS dataset retains in-frame rearrangements with V and J assigned. A fraction of the clones does not appear; measured against another copy, unresolved V genes explain less than half of the discrepancy, and the remainder lacks a known reason. V and J calls and clone size are those listed in that table; D and trimming were worked out from the DNA. Across this sample there are about 190,000 clones, with 80% to 85% seen only once. In total, the top ten clones hold approximately 0.25% of the sample.

This clone showed up just once. The antigen it recognizes is unknown. Per-nucleotide qualities are absent, and no much larger clonotype sits a single base away. The CDR3, cysteine through phenylalanine, is 13 amino acids long. The sequence is cut down to CDR3 DNA, 39 bases in frame from base 1. For this chain, trimming is 3 bases at the V end and 10 bases at the J end, and the number of junction bases without a gene match is 6. From a lookup of the germline V gene, CDR1 and CDR2 are SGHTA and FQGTGA. This sequence uses TRBV7-3 and TRBJ2-1, and TRBD2 matches 7 of the central bases. The sample consisted of PBMCs. This TCR derives from a boy younger than 18 in good health and CMV-seronegative. The CDR3 region reads CASSLGLPHEQFF. The DNA is TGTGCCAGCAGCTTGGGACTACCACACGAGCAGTTCTTC.